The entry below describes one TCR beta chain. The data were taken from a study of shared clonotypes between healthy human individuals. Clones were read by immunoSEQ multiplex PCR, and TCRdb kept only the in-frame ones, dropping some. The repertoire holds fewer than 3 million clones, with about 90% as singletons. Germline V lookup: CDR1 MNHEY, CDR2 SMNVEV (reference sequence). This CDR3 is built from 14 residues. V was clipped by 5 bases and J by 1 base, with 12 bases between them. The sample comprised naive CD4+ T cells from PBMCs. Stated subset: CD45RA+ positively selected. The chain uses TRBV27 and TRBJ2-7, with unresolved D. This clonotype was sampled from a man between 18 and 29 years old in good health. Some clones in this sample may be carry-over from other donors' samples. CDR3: CASSLTKSSYEQYF. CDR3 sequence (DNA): TGTGCCAGCAGTCTGACAAAGAGTTCCTACGAGCAGTACTTC.